Presented here are 4 T cell receptor beta chains from one specimen sequenced in a study of early T cells in non-severe SARS-CoV-2 infection. TCRdb ran MiXCR on the 5' RACE reads and lists one entry per CDR3 protein. The table includes around 60,000 distinct CDR3 sequences, roughly 10% detected once. This specimen consisted of whole blood, obtained at baseline. These receptors were taken from an adult who was a healthcare worker with PCR-confirmed SARS-CoV-2 infection or an uninfected control (not recorded which).

The table lists this clonotype with a few counts. The genes are TRBV7-8 and TRBJ2-2, with TRBD2 as a possible D gene (6 bases). Trimming shortened V by 1 base and J by 5 bases, and 11 bases separated the two germline ends. Looked up from germline, CDR1 is SGHVS and CDR2 is FQNEAQ. This CDR3 is 15 amino acids long. For the CDR3, the DNA is TGTGCCAGCAGCTTAGTCGCAGGGAGGACCGGGGAGCTGTTTTTT. Its protein is CASSLVAGRTGELFF. Full variable domain (remainder filled in from reference TRBV7-8 and TRBJ2-2): GAGVSQSPRYKVAKRGQDVALRCDPISGHVSLFWYQQALGQGPEFLTYFQNEAQLDKSGLPSDRFFAERPEGSVSTLKIQRTQQEDSAVYLCASSLVAGRTGELFFGEGSRLTVL.

This chain uses TRBV5-5 with TRBJ2-7, with TRBD2 as a possible D gene (6 bases). Germline loops: CDR1 SGHKS, CDR2 YYEKEE (reference sequence). The CDR3 is 13 amino acids. V lost 3 bases, J lost 0 bases, and 7 bases lay in between. The CDR3, as DNA: TGTGCCAGCAGCTGGGGGGACTCCTACGAGCAGTACTTC. Translating gives CASSWGDSYEQYF.

This clonotype was seen only a few times. V is TRBV27 and J is TRBJ2-1; D uncertain. CDR1 is MNHEY and CDR2 is SMNVEV in the germline V gene (reference sequence). Trimming took 3 bases from V and 0 from J, leaving 15 bases between them. The CDR3 contains 17 residues. In DNA, the CDR3 is TGTGCCAGCAGTTTTCTAAGGCTCCATTCCTCCTACAATGAGCAGTTCTTC. Translating gives CASSFLRLHSSYNEQFF.

Many counts were recorded for this clonotype. The chain recombines TRBV27 with TRBJ1-1; the D gene is possibly TRBD1 (5 bases). The CDR3 runs to 14 residues. CDR1 and CDR2 (germline): MNHEY, SMNVEV (reference sequence). V was cut by 5 bases and J by 5 bases, with 15 bases left in between. CDR3 sequence: CASSPRGRDTEAFF. The CDR3 DNA reads as TGTGCCAGCAGTCCCCGGGGCAGGGATACTGAAGCTTTCTTT.